This TCR beta chain was retrieved from a study of regulatory T cells in long-lasting Graves disease. This sample's time point: persistent/refractory GD, antithyroid drugs over 5 years with positive TRAb. PBMC-extracted RNA yielded the TCR library. Xi'an, China, was home to the endocrinology department that provided patients. Arm-PCR of CDR3 regions and iRepertoire HTBI primers were used to build TCR beta libraries. TCRdb used MiXCR to reprocess the multiplex PCR reads, holding one entry per CDR3 protein. The sample contains 600,000 to 850,000 distinct CDR3 sequences, approximately 29% of which appear only once. The CDR3 has 14 amino acids. CDR1 DFQATT and CDR2 SNEGSKA come from the germline V gene (reference sequence). V was cut by 2 bases and J by 3 bases, with 14 bases left in between.

The gene calls are TRBV20-1 and TRBJ2-7; maybe TRBD2 (6 bases). Here the sequenced sample was peripheral blood mononuclear cells (PBMCs), taken when the disease was refractory, from a patient treated with antithyroid drugs. The TCR originated in a female donor with Graves disease. The CDR3 region has the DNA TGCAGTGCTAGACCGGGCCTAGCGCTCTACGAGCAGTACTTC. It specifies CSARPGLALYEQYF.